The table lists the clone carrying this T cell receptor beta chain with many counts. Antigen specificity is unknown. Unique molecular identifiers featured in how the TCRbeta library was prepared. MiXCR was run by TCRdb on the PCR reads, yielding one entry per CDR3 protein. Of fewer than 700,000 distinct CDR3 sequences listed, 20% to 25% are singletons. This specimen comes from a study of T-cell reconstitution after alpha-beta-depleted transplantation in children. Findings and limits, study-wide: Day-60 TCRbeta diversity that was high in some patients was derived from surviving recipient T cells and thymic progenitors. Expanded graft clones numbering several hundred reportedly gave rise to alpha-beta T cells about two months after transplant.

Germline V gene sequence: CDR1 SGHTA, CDR2 FQGNSA. This CDR3 has 13 residues. Trimming removed 4 bases from V and 5 bases from J, with 11 bases in between. This specimen consisted of PBMCs, mostly from graft donor cells, obtained 360 days after TCRalphabeta/CD19-depleted stem cell transplant. This TCR derives from a boy younger than two who had a stem cell transplant for acute myeloid leukemia, so the T cells may come from the graft donor. This chain links TRBV7-2 with TRBJ1-2, with a tentative D call TRBD1 (5 bases). The CDR3 spells CASSSRDGYGYTF. In DNA form, the CDR3 reads TGTGCCAGCAGCTCCCGGGACGGATATGGCTACACCTTC.